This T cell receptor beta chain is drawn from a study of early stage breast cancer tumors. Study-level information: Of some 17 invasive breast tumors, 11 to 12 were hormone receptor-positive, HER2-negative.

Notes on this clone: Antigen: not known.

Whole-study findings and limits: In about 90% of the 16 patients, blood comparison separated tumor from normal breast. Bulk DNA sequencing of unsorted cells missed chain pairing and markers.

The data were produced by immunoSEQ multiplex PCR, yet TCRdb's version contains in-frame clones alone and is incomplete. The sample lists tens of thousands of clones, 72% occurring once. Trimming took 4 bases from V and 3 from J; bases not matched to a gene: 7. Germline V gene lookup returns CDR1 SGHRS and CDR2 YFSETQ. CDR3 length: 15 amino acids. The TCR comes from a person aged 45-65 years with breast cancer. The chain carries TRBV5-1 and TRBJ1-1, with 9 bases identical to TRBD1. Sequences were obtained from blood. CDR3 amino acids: CASSGGTGYDTEAFF. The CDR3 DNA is TGCGCCAGCAGCGGAGGGACAGGGTATGACACTGAAGCTTTCTTT.